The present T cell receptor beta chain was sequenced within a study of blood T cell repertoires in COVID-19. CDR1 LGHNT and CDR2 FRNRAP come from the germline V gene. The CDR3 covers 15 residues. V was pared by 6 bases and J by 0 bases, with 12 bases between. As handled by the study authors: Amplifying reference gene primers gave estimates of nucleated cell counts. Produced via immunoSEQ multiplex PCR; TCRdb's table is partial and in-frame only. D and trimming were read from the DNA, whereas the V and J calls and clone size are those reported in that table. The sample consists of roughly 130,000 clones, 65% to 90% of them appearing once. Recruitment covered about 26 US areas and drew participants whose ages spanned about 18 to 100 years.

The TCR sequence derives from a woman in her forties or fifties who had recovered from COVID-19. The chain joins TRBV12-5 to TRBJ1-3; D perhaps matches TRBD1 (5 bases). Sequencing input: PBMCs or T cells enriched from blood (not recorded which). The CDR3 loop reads CASGQGFFSGNTIYF. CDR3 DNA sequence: TGTGCTAGTGGCCAGGGTTTCTTCTCTGGAAACACCATATATTTT. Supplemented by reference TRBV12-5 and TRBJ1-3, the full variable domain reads DARVTQTPRHKVTEMGQEVTMRCQPILGHNTVFWYRQTMMQGLELLAYFRNRAPLDDSGMPKDRFSAEMPDATLATLKIQPSEPRDSAVYFCASGQGFFSGNTIYFGEGSWLTVV.